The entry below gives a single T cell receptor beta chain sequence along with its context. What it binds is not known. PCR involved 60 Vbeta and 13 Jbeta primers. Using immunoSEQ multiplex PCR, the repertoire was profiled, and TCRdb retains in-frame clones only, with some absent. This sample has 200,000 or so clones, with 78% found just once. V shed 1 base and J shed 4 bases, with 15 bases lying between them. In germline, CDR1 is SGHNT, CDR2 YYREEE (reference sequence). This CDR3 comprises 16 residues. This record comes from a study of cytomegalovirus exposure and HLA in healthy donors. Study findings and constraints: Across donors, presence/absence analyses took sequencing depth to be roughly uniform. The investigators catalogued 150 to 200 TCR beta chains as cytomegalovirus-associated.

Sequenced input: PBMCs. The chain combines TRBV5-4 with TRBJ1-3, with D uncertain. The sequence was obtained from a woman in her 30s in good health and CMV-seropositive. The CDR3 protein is CASSLLVQARGNTIYF. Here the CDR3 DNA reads TGTGCCAGCAGCTTGCTGGTCCAAGCCCGAGGAAACACCATATATTTT.